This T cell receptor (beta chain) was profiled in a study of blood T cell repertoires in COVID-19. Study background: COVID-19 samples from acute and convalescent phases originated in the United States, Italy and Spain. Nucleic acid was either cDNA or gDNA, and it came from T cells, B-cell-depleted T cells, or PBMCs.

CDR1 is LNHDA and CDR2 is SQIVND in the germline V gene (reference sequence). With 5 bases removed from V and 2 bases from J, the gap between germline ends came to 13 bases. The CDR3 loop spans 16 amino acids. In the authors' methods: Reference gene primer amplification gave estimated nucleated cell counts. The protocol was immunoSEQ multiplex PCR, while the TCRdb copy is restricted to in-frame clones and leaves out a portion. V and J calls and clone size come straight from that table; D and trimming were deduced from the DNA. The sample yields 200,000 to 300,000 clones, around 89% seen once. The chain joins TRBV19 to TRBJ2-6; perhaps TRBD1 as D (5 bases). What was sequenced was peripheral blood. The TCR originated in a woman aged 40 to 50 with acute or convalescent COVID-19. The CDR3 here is CASSYQGSAGANVLTF. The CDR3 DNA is TGTGCCAGTAGTTATCAGGGTAGTGCTGGGGCCAACGTCCTGACTTTC.